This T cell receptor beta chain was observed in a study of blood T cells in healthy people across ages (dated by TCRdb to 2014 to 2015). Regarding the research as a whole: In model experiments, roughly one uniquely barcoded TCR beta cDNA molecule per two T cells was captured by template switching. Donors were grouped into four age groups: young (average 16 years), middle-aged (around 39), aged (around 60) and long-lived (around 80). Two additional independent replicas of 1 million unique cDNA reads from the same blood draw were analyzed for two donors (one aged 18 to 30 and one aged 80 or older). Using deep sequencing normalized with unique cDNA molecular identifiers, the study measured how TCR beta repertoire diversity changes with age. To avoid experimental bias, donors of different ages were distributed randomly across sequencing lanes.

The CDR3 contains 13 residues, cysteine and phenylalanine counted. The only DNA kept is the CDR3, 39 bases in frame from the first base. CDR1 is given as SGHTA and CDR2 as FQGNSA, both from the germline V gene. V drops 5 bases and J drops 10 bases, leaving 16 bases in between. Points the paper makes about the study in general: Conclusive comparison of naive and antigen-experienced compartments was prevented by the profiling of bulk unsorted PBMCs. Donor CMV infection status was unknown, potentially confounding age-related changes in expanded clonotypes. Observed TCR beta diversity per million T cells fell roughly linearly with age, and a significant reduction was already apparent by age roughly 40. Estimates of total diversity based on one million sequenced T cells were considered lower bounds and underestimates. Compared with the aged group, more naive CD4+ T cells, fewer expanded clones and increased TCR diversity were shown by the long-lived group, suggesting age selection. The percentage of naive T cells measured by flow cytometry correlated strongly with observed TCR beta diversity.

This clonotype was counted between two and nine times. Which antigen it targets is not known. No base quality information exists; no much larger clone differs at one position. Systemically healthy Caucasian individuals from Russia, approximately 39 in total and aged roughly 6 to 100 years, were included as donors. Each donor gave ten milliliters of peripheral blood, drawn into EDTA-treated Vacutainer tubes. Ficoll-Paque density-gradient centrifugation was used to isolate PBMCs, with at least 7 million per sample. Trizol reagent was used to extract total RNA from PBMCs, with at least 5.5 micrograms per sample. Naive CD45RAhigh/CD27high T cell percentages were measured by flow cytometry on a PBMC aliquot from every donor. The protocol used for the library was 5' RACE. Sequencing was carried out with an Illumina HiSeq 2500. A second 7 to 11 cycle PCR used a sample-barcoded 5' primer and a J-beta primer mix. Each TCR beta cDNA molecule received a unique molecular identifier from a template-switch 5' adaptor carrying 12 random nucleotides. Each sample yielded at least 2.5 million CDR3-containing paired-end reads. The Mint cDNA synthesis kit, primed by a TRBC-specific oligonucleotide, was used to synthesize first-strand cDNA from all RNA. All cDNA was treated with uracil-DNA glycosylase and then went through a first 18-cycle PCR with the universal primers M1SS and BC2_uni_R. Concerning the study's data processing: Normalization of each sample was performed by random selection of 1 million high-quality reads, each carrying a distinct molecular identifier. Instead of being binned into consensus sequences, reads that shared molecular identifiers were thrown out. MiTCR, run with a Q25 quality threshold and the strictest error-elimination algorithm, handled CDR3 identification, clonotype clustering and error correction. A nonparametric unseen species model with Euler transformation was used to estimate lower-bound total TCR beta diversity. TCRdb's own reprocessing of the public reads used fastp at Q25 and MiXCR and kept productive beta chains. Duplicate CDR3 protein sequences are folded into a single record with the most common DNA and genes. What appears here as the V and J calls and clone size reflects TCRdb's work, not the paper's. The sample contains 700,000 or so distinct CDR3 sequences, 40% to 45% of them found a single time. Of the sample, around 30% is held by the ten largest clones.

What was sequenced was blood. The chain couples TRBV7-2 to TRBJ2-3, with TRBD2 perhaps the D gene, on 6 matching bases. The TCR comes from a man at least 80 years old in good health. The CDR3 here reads CASSRARDFAQYF. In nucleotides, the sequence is TGTGCCAGCAGCCGGGCCAGGGACTTTGCGCAGTATTTT.